There are a few counts of the clone carrying this TCR beta chain. TCRdb analysed the RT-PCR reads with MiXCR anew, one entry per CDR3 protein. The profile shows hundreds of thousands of distinct CDR3 sequences, around 14% of them singletons. The germline CDR1 and CDR2 sequences are MNHEY and SVGEGT. The CDR3 sequence is 12 residues long. Trimming took 6 bases from V and 3 from J, leaving 7 bases between them. These data belong to a study of patients and donors after allogeneic stem cell transplantation. The receptor was derived from a human donor who was either an allogeneic HSCT recipient or a stem cell or donor lymphocyte infusion donor (not recorded which). It is not recorded whose cells these are; they may come from a transplant donor. The chain uses TRBV6-2 or TRBV6-3 and TRBJ2-3; D unclear. Sequencing was carried out using blood, either unsorted or a sorted T cell fraction (not recorded which). The CDR3 protein is CASRPGTDTQYF. The CDR3 DNA reads TGTGCCAGCAGACCCGGGACAGATACGCAGTATTTT.